This TCR beta chain was recorded in a study of T cells after yellow fever vaccination. About the study: Fractions low in cell number were prepared with SMART-Seq v4 Ultra Low Input.

From the 5' RACE reads, TCRdb called clonotypes with MiXCR, one entry per CDR3 protein. This table has 610,000 or so distinct CDR3 sequences, 9% to 15% appearing once. Looked up from germline, CDR1 is LGHNA and CDR2 is YNFKEQ. The CDR3 spans 16 residues. V lost 4 bases to trimming and J lost 4 bases; unmatched junction nucleotides: 7. This clonotype turned up a few times. Sequenced here: PBMCs, sampled on the day of the yellow fever booster vaccination. This receptor was obtained from a man aged 25-45 years who received the YFV17D yellow fever vaccine. The J gene is TRBJ2-5, the V gene TRBV4-2, with TRBD2 matching 12 bases. CDR3 protein: CASSRALGLAGETQYF. CDR3 coding DNA: TGTGCCAGCAGCCGGGCTCTGGGACTAGCGGGAGAGACCCAGTACTTC.